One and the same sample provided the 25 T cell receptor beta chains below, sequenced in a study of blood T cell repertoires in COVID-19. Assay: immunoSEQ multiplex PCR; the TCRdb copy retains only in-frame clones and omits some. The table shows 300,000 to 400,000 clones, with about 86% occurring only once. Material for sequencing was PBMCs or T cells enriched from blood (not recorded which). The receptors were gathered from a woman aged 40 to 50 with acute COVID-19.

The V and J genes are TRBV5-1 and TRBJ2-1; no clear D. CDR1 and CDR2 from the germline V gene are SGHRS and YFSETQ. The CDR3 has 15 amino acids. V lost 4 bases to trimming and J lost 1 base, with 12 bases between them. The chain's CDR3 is CASSQLKTSYNEQFF. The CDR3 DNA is TGCGCCAGCAGCCAGTTGAAGACTTCCTACAATGAGCAGTTCTTC.

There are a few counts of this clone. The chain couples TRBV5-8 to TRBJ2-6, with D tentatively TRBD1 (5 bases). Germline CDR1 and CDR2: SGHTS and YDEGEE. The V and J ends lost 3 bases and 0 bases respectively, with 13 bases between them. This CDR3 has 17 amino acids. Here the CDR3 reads CASSSRQRPSGANVLTF. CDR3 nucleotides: TGTGCCAGCAGCTCCCGACAGAGGCCCTCTGGGGCCAACGTCCTGACTTTC. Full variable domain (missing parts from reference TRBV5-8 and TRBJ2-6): EAGVTQSPTHLIKTRGQQATLRCSPISGHTSVYWYQQALGLGLQFLLWYDEGEERNRGNFPPRFSGRQFPNYSSELNVNALELEDSALYLCASSSRQRPSGANVLTFGAGSRLTVL.

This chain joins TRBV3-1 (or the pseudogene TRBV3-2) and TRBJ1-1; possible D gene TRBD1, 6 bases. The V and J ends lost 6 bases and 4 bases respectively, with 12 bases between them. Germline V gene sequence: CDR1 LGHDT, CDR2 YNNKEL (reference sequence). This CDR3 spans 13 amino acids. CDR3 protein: CASSGAGATEAFF. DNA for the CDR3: TGTGCCAGCAGTGGGGCAGGGGCCACTGAAGCTTTCTTT.

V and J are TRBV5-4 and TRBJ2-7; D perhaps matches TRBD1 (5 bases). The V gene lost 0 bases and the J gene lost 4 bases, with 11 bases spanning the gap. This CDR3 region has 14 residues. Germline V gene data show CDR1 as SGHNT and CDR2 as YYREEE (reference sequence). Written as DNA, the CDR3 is TGTGCCAGCAGCTTGGTTGGGGCAGCTTACGAGCAGTACTTC. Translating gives CASSLVGAAYEQYF. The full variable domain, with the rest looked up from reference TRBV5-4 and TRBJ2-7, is ETGVTQSPTHLIKTRGQQVTLRCSSQSGHNTVSWYQQALGQGPQFIFQYYREEENGRGNFPPRFSGLQFPNYSSELNVNALELDDSALYLCASSLVGAAYEQYFGPGTRLTVT.

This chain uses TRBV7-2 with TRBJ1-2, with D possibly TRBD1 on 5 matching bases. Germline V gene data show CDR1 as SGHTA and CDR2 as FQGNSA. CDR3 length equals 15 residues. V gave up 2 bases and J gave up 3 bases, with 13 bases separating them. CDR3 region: CASSLKGYVDYGYTF. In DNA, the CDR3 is TGTGCCAGCAGCTTAAAGGGGTACGTTGACTATGGCTACACCTTC. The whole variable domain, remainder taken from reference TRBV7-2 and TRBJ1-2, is GAGVSQSPSNKVTEKGKDVELRCDPISGHTALYWYRQSLGQGLEFLIYFQGNSAPDKSGLPSDRFSAERTGGSVSTLTIQRTQQEDSAVYLCASSLKGYVDYGYTFGSGTRLTVV.

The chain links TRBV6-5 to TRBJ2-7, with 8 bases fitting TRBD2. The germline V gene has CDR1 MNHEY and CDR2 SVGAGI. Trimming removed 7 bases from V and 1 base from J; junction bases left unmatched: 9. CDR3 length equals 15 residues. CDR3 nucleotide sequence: TGTGCCAGCAAGATGAGCGGGAGATCGTCCTACGAGCAGTACTTC. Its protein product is CASKMSGRSSYEQYF.

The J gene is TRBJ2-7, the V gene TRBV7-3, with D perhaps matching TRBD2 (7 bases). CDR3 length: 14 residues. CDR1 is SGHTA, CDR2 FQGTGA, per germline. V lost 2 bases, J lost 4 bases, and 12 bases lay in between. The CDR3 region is CASSLVGGRYEQYF. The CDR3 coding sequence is TGTGCCAGCAGCTTAGTGGGGGGGCGGTACGAGCAGTACTTC.

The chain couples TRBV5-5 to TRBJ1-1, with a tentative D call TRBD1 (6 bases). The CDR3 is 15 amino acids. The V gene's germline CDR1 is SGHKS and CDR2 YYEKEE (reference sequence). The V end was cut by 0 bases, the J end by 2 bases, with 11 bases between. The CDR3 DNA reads TGTGCCAGCAGCTTGGTAGGGGGTGGTAACACTGAAGCTTTCTTT. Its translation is CASSLVGGGNTEAFF.

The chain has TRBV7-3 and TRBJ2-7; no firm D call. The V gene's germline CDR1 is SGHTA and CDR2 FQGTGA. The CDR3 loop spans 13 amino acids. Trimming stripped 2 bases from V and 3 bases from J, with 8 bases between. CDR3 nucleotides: TGTGCCAGCAGCTTAGAGGCCCACTACGAGCAGTACTTC. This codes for CASSLEAHYEQYF.

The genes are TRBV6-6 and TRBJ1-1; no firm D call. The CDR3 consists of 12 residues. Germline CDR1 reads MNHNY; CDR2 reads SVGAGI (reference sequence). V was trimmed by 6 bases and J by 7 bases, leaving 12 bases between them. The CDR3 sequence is CASSLTEIEAFF. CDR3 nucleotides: TGTGCCAGCAGCCTAACCGAGATTGAAGCTTTCTTT.

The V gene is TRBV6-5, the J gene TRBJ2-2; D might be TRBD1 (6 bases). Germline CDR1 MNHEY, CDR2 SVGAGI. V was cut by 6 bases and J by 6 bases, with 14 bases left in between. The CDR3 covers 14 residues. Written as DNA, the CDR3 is TGTGCCAGCAGGGGGGACATTTCTCCCGGGGAGCTGTTTTTT. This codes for CASRGDISPGELFF.

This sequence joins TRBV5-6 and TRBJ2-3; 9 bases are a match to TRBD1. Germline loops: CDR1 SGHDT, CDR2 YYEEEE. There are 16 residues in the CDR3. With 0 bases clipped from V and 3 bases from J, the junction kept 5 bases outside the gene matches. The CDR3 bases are TGTGCCAGCAGCTTGGTAGGGGACAGGGCAACAGATACGCAGTATTTT. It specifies CASSLVGDRATDTQYF. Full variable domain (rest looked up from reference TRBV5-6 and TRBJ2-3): DAGVTQSPTHLIKTRGQQVTLRCSPKSGHDTVSWYQQALGQGPQFIFQYYEEEERQRGNFPDRFSGHQFPNYSSELNVNALLLGDSALYLCASSLVGDRATDTQYFGPGTRLTVL.

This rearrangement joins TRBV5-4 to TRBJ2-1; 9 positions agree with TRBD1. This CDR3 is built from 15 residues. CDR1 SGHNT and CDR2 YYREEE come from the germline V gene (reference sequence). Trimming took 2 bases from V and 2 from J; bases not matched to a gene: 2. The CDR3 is CASSFGTGTYNEQFF. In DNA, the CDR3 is TGTGCCAGCAGCTTCGGGACAGGGACCTACAATGAGCAGTTCTTC.

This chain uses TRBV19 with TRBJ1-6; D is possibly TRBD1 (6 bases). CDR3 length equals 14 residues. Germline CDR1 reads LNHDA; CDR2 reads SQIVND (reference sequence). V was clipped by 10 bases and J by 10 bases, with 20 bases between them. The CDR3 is CATSITGSESPLHF. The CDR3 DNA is TGTGCCACGTCAATTACAGGGTCGGAATCACCCCTCCACTTT. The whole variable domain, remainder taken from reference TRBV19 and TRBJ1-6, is DGGITQSPKYLFRKEGQNVTLSCEQNLNHDAMYWYRQDPGQGLRLIYYSQIVNDFQKGDIAEGYSVSREKKESFPLTVTSAQKNPTAFYLCATSITGSESPLHFGNGTRLTVT.

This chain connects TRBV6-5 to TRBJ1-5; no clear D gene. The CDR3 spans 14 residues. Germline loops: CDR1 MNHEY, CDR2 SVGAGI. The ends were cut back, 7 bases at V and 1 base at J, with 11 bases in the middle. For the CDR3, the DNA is TGTGCCAGCACGGGGTTGGGGAGCAATCAGCCCCAGCATTTT. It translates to CASTGLGSNQPQHF.

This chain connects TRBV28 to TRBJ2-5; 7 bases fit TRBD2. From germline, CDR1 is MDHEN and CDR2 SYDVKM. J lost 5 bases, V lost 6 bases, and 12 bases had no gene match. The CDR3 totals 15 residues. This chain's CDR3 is CASSPPSASGETQYF. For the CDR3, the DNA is TGTGCCAGCAGCCCCCCGTCGGCTAGCGGTGAGACCCAGTACTTC.

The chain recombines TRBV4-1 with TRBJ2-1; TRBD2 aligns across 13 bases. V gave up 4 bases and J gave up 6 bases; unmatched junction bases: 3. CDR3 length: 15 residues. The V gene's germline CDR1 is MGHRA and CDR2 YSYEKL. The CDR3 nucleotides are TGCGCCAGCAGCCCGGGACTAGCGGGGCCCAATGAGCAGTTCTTC. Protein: CASSPGLAGPNEQFF.

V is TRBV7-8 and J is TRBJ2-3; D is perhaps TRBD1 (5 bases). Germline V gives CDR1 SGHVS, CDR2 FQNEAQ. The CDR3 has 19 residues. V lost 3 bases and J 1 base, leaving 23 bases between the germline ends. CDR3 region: CASSLRLQAYPSGTDTQYF. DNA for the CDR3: TGTGCCAGCAGCTTGCGGCTACAGGCTTATCCCTCGGGCACAGATACGCAGTATTTT.

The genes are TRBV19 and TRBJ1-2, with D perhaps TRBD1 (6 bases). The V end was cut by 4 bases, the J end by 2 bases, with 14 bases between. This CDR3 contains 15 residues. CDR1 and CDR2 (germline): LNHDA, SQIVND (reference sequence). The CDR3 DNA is TGTGCCAGTAGTAACCCGGCTAGGGGGAACTATGGCTACACCTTC. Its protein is CASSNPARGNYGYTF.

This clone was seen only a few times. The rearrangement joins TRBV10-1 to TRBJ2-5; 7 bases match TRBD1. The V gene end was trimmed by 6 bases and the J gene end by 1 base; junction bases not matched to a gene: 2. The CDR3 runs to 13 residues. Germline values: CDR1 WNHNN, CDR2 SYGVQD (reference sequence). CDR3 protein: CASRRQGQETQYF. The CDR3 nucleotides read TGCGCCAGCAGACGACAGGGCCAAGAGACCCAGTACTTC.

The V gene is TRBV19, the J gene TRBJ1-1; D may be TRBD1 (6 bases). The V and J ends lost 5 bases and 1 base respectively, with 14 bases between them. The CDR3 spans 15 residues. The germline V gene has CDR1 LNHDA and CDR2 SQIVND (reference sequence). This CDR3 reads CASSSSGTQNTEAFF. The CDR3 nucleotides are TGTGCCAGTAGTTCTTCCGGGACACAGAACACTGAAGCTTTCTTT. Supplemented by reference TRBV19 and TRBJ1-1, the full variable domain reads DGGITQSPKYLFRKEGQNVTLSCEQNLNHDAMYWYRQDPGQGLRLIYYSQIVNDFQKGDIAEGYSVSREKKESFPLTVTSAQKNPTAFYLCASSSSGTQNTEAFFGQGTRLTVV.

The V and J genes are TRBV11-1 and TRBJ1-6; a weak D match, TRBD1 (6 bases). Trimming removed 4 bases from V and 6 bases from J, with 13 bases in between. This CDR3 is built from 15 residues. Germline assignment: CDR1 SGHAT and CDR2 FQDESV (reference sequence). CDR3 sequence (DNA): TGTGCCAGCAGCTCCTCGACAGGAGCTAATTCACCCCTCCACTTT. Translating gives CASSSSTGANSPLHF.

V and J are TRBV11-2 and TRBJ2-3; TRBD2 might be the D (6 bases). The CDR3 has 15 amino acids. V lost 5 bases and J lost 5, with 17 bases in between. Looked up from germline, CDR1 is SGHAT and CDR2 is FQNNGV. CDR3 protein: CASSKAGHIRDTQYF. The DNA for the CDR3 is TGTGCCAGCAGCAAAGCGGGCCACATCAGAGATACGCAGTATTTT.

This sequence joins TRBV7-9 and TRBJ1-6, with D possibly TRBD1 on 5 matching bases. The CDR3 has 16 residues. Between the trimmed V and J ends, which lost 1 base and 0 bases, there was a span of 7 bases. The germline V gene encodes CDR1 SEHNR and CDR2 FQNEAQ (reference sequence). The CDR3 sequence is CASSLGQNSYNSPLHF. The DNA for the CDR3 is TGTGCCAGCAGCTTAGGACAGAACTCCTATAATTCACCCCTCCACTTT.

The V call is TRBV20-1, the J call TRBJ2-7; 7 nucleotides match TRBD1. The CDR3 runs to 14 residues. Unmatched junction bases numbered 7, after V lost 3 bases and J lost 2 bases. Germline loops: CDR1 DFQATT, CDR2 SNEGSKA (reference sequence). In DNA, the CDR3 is TGCAGTGCTAGTAAAGACAGGGTGCCCTACGAGCAGTACTTC. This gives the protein CSASKDRVPYEQYF.